This TCR beta chain was sequenced in a study of shared clonotypes between healthy human individuals. CDR3 length equals 11 residues. The germline V and J ends were trimmed by 3 bases and 2 bases, with 4 bases remaining between them. Per germline, CDR1 DFQATT and CDR2 SNEGSKA (reference sequence). This clone is a singleton in its sample. The antigen is not known. This sample also contains other DNA sequences that code for the same CDR3. Findings and limits, study-wide: Naive CD4 clonotypes overlapped across a handful of donors at around 4.7%. Sampling included only blood; tissue repertoires likely differ.

The table came from immunoSEQ multiplex PCR; TCRdb's copy has only in-frame clones and leaves some out. The profile covers millions of clones, with about 95% appearing a single time and 0.13% taken by the ten largest. The sample taken for sequencing was naive CD4+ T cells sorted from blood. Subset: CD45RA+ positively selected. This sequence originates from a man in his late teens or twenties in good health. The J gene is TRBJ2-5, the V gene TRBV20-1; D ambiguous. The CDR3, as DNA: TGCAGTGCTAGTACACAAGAGACCCAGTACTTC. This gives the protein CSASTQETQYF.